A selection of T cell receptor beta chains follows, all from one sample in a study of blood T cell repertoires in COVID-19. The assay was immunoSEQ multiplex PCR, and TCRdb's table has in-frame clones only and misses some. The repertoire holds 75,000 to 100,000 clones, around 87% seen once, with 15% in the top ten. The sequencing input was peripheral blood. The receptor source for this set is a human donor in a cohort sampled during active COVID-19. The CDR3 runs from the conserved cysteine through the conserved F or W. A D gene is named only where the DNA matches it firmly. Clone size is shown for a subset of rows, as once, few, many or a class of expanded clone.

j_gene,v_gene,len,abundance,d_gene,CDR3nt,CDR3aa
TRBJ2-3,TRBV24-1,14,once,NA,TGTGCCACCAGTGATAGGGGGGGGGCGGATACGCAGTATTTT,CATSDRGGADTQYF
TRBJ2-6,TRBV28,16,NA,TRBD1,TGTGCCAGCAACGACAGGGGGGAATCTGGGGCCAACGTCCTGACTTTC,CASNDRGESGANVLTF
TRBJ1-2,TRBV9,15,few,TRBD1,TGTGCCAGCAGCGCCTGGGACAGGGAATACTATGGCTACACCTTC,CASSAWDREYYGYTF
TRBJ2-2,TRBV4-3,16,NA,NA,TGCGCCAGCAGCCAAGACTGGGGCTTCAACACCGGGGAGCTGTTTTTT,CASSQDWGFNTGELFF
TRBJ1-6,TRBV6-5,15,NA,TRBD1,TGTGCCAGCAGTAACCAAGGGGGCGTTAATTCACCCCTCCACTTT,CASSNQGGVNSPLHF
TRBJ1-1,TRBV5-6,11,NA,NA,TGTGCCAGCAGCTTGGGACACGAAGCTTTCTTT,CASSLGHEAFF
TRBJ1-6,TRBV14,14,NA,TRBD1,TGTGCCAGCAGCCCCGGGACAGCTAATTCACCCCTCCACTTT,CASSPGTANSPLHF
TRBJ2-7,TRBV2,12,NA,NA,TGTGCCAGCAGTGCGGAGCTACGAGAGCAGTACTTC,CASSAELREQYF
TRBJ2-3,TRBV29-1,12,NA,NA,TGCAGCGACAGGGTGGGCACAGATACGCAGTATTTT,CSDRVGTDTQYF
TRBJ1-2,TRBV28,14,NA,TRBD1,TGTGCCAGCAGCTCCGGGACAGGGGACTATGGCTACACCTTC,CASSSGTGDYGYTF
TRBJ1-2,TRBV10-1,13,once,NA,TGCGCCAGCAGTGTGGACATTAACTATGGCTACACCTTC,CASSVDINYGYTF
TRBJ2-3,TRBV2,14,NA,NA,TGTGCCAGCAGTCCGGGGTTTGGGACAGATACGCAGTATTTT,CASSPGFGTDTQYF
TRBJ2-2,TRBV10-2,14,NA,NA,TGCGCCATACACCGCCCTTCGGGCACCGGGGAGCTGTTTTTT,CAIHRPSGTGELFF
TRBJ1-3,TRBV19,16,once,NA,TGTGCCAGTAGTATGACAGGCTGGAGCTCTGGAAACACCATATATTTT,CASSMTGWSSGNTIYF
TRBJ1-5,TRBV10-3,14,few,TRBD1,TGTGCCATCAGTGAGGGGGACAGTCCCTGGCCCCAGCATTTT,CAISEGDSPWPQHF
TRBJ1-1,TRBV19,17,NA,TRBD1,TGTGCCAGCCAACCGGGACAGGGGCTTCCCAAGAGCACTGAAGCTTTCTTT,CASQPGQGLPKSTEAFF
TRBJ1-2,TRBV27,15,NA,NA,TGTGCCAGCAGTTTAGGGTACTCGGGTACCTATGGCTACACCTTC,CASSLGYSGTYGYTF
TRBJ1-2,TRBV5-6,14,NA,TRBD1,TGTGCCAGCAGCCGGGACAGGGGTGACTATGGCTACACCTTC,CASSRDRGDYGYTF
TRBJ1-2,TRBV3-1/TRBV3-2,16,NA,TRBD1,TGTGCCAGCAGCTACGGAACAGGGGGTGTCCTCTATGGCTACACCTTC,CASSYGTGGVLYGYTF
TRBJ2-3,TRBV7-3,18,NA,TRBD2,TGTGCCAGCAGCTTAAGCCCGGGACTAGCGGGAGGTCCTAATACGCAGTATTTT,CASSLSPGLAGGPNTQYF
TRBJ2-3,TRBV5-5,16,NA,TRBD2,TGTGCCAGCAGCCAGACTAGCGGGAGGGTCACAGATACGCAGTATTTT,CASSQTSGRVTDTQYF
TRBJ2-7,TRBV2,13,NA,TRBD2,TGTGCCAGCAAGCGGGGGAGCTCCTACGAGCAGTACTTC,CASKRGSSYEQYF